This TCR beta chain stems from a study of blood T cell repertoires in COVID-19. Trimming shortened V by 6 bases and J by 1 base, and 9 bases separated the two germline ends. CDR1 is LNHDA and CDR2 is SQIVND in the germline V gene (reference sequence). The CDR3 covers 13 residues. Profiled with immunoSEQ multiplex PCR; TCRdb holds only in-frame clones, not every one. Here the sample spans approximately 240,000 clones, around four fifths being singletons. The V and J genes are TRBV19 and TRBJ2-5; D possibly corresponds to TRBD1 (6 bases). Sequences were obtained from peripheral blood. The receptor's source is a woman aged 60 to 75 with active or convalescent COVID-19. The CDR3 DNA reads as TGTGCCAGTAGGGGGACACGCCAAGAGACCCAGTACTTC. Its translation is CASRGTRQETQYF.